This T cell receptor (beta chain) stems from a study of blood T cell repertoires in COVID-19 (dated by TCRdb to about 2020). About the full investigation: Samples covering the acute and convalescent phases of COVID-19 were provided by collaborators in the United States, Italy and Spain. The samples were drawn from two sources: the first 160 participants of the ongoing ImmuneRACE study, and 1,000 to 1,500 subjects contributed by 6 global collaborators. Deeply sampled blood TCRbeta repertoires from subjects exposed to, actively infected with, or recovered from COVID-19 were included in the dataset. The repertoires were made available in a free public database intended to serve as a resource for research on the immune response to SARS-CoV-2. The material from the prospective study consisted of cDNA or gDNA derived from T cells, B-cell-depleted T cells, or PBMCs. Where available, HLA class I and class II types were obtained from metadata supplied by the sample provider rather than from assay-based typing. A de-identified subject ID, COVID-19 status, age in years and sex were almost always included in the sample metadata.

This clone was counted a single time. Its specific antigen is unknown. No qualities accompany the bases; no much larger clone lies one base away. Collaborating institutions collected whole blood in K2EDTA tubes following their own protocols. For TCRbeta analysis, collaborators shipped samples as frozen whole blood, isolated PBMCs, or DNA extracted from either of those sample types. CDR1 SGHTA and CDR2 FQGNSA are derived from the germline V gene. Including the terminal cysteine and phenylalanine, the CDR3 comprises 19 residues. Only the CDR3 portion is preserved as DNA: 57 bases, with reading frame beginning at the first base. V is cut back by 4 bases and J by 4 bases, with 12 bases in the junction unmatched. Study-wide findings and limitations: The quantity of clinical and demographic metadata differed by source and by participant and was supplied without curation.

The immunoSEQ Assay, a bias-controlled multiplex PCR, was used to amplify TCRbeta CDR3 regions from genomic DNA. Per the source publication's procedure: Nucleated cell counts per sample were estimated from amplification of reference gene primers within the assay. Sequence reads were collapsed and filtered to measure the absolute abundance of every unique TCRbeta CDR3 rearrangement. For each sample, productive Simpson clonality was calculated as the square root of Simpson's diversity index over productive rearrangements. Held by TCRdb, this immuneACCESS table contains in-frame sequences only and omits some clones. Under half of the omission traces to an unresolved V gene where checked; the cause of the rest is unknown. V and J calls and clone size are given by that table; D and trimming were obtained from the DNA. The sample yields hundreds of thousands of clones; more than 70% were counted once. The ten most abundant clones make up 8.2% of the sample.

The clonotype originates from a woman in her forties or fifties with acute or convalescent COVID-19. What was sequenced was peripheral blood. The chain is encoded by TRBV7-2 joined to TRBJ2-2; TRBD2 aligns with 13 central bases. In nucleotide form, the sequence is TGTGCCAGCAGCTCCAATTCACTAGCGGGAGGGCGGAGCACCGGGGAGCTGTTTTTT. It encodes CASSSNSLAGGRSTGELFF.